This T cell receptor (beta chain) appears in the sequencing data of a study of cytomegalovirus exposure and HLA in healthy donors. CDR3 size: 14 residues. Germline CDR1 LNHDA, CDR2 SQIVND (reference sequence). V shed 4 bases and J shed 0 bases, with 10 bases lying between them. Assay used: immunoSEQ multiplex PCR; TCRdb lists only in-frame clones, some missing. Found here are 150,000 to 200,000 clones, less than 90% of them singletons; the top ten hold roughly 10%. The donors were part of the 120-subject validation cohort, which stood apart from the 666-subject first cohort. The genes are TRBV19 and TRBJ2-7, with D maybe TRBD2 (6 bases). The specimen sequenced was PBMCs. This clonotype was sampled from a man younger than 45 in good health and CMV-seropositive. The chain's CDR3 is CASSTGRSSYEQYF. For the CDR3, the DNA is TGTGCCAGTAGTACCGGGAGAAGCTCCTACGAGCAGTACTTC. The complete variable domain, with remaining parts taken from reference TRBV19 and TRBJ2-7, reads DGGITQSPKYLFRKEGQNVTLSCEQNLNHDAMYWYRQDPGQGLRLIYYSQIVNDFQKGDIAEGYSVSREKKESFPLTVTSAQKNPTAFYLCASSTGRSSYEQYFGPGTRLTVT.